Reported below is one T cell receptor beta chain. CDR3 length equals 10 residues. CDR1 and CDR2 (germline): GTSNPN, SVGIG (reference sequence). Trimming cost V 2 bases and J 9 bases, with 5 bases left between them. This sample stems from a study of blood T cell repertoires in COVID-19. Across the study: Material from acute and convalescent COVID-19 was sourced from the United States, Italy and Spain. The cDNA or gDNA used as material had been derived from T cells, B-cell-depleted T cells, or PBMCs.

In the authors' methods: By means of reference gene primer amplification, nucleated cell counts were estimated. Data came from immunoSEQ multiplex PCR; TCRdb stores just in-frame clones and leaves some out. V, J and clone size reflect that table, while D and trimming were determined from the DNA. This table holds about 39,000 clones, roughly 94% found once. V and J are TRBV30 and TRBJ1-5; the D is unclear. This clonotype was sampled from a human donor with active COVID-19. The donor label of this sample is uncertain. The specimen sequenced was peripheral blood. CDR3 nucleotides: TGTGCCTGGAGTCCCGGGCCCCAGCATTTT. Protein product: CAWSPGPQHF.